This TCR beta chain was captured by sequencing in a study of blood T cell repertoires in COVID-19. V dropped 4 bases and J dropped 5; count of bases not matched to a gene: 10. Germline CDR1 reads LGHDT; CDR2 reads YNNKEL (reference sequence). The CDR3 extends over 16 amino acids. In the authors' methods: It was from reference gene primer amplification that nucleated cell counts were estimated. TCRdb's table, derived via immunoSEQ multiplex PCR, lists solely in-frame clones and lacks some. The V and J calls and clone size are taken from that table; D and trimming were inferred from the DNA. The repertoire holds over 60,000 clones, with around 86% as singletons.

The rearrangement joins TRBV3-1 (or the pseudogene TRBV3-2) to TRBJ2-2, with TRBD2 matching over 7 bases. The sequencing input was peripheral blood. The receptor was isolated from a woman in her sixties with acute or convalescent COVID-19. CDR3 sequence (DNA): TGTGCCAGCAGCCCTTACAGCGGGGCGAGGACCGGGGAGCTGTTTTTT. It yields the protein CASSPYSGARTGELFF.